Described below is a single T cell receptor beta chain sequence and its context. The antigen is undetermined. Data came from immunoSEQ multiplex PCR; TCRdb stores just in-frame clones and leaves some out. The table has tens of thousands of clones, approximately 87% seen once. These data are taken from a study of a mutant IDH1 vaccine in newly diagnosed glioma. Overall study: Former treatment meant radiotherapy, temozolomide, or both; the majority had gotten both.

This sample's time point: week 23, last vaccination. Topical imiquimod was applied with each vaccine dose, which held 300 ug of mutant IDH1 20-mer peptide. The source is a man aged 18-30 years with glioma. The material was PBMCs, obtained from a glioma patient whose treatment included an IDH1 peptide vaccine.

The CDR3 is CASSPGGSSYEQYF. The DNA of the CDR3 is TGTGCCAGCAGCCCGGGGGGCAGCTCCTACGAGCAGTACTTC. The chain carries TRBV11-3 and TRBJ2-7; TRBD2 is a possible D gene (7 bases). This CDR3 spans 14 amino acids. Germline CDR1 SGHNT, CDR2 YENEEA. V lost 5 bases and J lost 0, with 11 bases in between.